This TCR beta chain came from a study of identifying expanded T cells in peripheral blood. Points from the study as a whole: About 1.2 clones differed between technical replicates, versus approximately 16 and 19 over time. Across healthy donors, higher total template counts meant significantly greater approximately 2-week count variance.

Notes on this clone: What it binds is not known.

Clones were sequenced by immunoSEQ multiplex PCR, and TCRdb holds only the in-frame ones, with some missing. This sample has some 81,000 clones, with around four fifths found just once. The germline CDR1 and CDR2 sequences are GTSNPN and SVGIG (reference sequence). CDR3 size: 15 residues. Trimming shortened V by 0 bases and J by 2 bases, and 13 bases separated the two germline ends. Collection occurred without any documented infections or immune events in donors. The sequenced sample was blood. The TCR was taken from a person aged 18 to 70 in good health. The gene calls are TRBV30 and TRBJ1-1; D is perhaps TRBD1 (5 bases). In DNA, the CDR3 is TGTGCCTGGAGTGTAGGTCAGGGATTAAACACTGAAGCTTTCTTT. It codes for CAWSVGQGLNTEAFF.